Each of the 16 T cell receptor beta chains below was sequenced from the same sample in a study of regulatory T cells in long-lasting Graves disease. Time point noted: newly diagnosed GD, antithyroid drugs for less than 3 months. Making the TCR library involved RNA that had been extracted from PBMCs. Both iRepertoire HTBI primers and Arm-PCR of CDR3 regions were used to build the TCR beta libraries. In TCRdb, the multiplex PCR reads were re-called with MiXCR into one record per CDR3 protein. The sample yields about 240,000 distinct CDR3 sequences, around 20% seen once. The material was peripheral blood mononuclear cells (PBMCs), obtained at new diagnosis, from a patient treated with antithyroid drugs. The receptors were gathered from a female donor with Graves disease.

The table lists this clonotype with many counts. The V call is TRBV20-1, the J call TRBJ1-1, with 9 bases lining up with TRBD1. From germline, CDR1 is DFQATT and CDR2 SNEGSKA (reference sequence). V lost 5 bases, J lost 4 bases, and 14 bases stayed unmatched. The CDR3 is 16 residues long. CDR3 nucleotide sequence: TGCAGTGCTCCGGACCCGGGACAGGGTATCGGCACTGAAGCTTTCTTT. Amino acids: CSAPDPGQGIGTEAFF.

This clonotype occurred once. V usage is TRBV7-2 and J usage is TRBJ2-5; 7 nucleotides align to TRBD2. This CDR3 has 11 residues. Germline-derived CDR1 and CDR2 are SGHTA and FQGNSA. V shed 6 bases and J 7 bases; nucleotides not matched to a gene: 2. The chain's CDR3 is CASRGGGTQYF. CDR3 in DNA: TGTGCCAGCAGGGGGGGGGGGACCCAGTACTTC. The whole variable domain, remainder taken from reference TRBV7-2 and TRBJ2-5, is GAGVSQSPSNKVTEKGKDVELRCDPISGHTALYWYRQSLGQGLEFLIYFQGNSAPDKSGLPSDRFSAERTGGSVSTLTIQRTQQEDSAVYLCASRGGGTQYFGPGTRLLVL.

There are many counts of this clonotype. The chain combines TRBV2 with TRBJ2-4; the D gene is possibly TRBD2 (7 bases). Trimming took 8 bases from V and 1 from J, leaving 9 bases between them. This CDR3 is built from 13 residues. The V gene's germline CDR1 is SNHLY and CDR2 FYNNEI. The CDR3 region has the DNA TGTGCCAGCGGGAGGGGGGCCAAAAACATTCAGTACTTC. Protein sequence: CASGRGAKNIQYF.

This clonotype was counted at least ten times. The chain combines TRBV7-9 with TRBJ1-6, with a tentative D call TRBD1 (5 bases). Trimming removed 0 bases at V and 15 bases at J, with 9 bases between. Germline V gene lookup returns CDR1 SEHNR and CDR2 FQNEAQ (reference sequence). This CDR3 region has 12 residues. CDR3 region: CASSLAAGILHF. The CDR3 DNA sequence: TGTGCCAGCAGCTTAGCGGCAGGGATCCTCCACTTT.

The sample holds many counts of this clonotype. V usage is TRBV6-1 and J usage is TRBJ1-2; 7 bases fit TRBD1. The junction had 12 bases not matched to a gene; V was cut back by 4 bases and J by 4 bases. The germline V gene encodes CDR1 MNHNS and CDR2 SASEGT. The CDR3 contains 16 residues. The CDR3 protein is CASSGQGTGSSYGYTF. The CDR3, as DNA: TGTGCCAGCAGTGGACAGGGCACGGGGTCTAGCTATGGCTACACCTTC.

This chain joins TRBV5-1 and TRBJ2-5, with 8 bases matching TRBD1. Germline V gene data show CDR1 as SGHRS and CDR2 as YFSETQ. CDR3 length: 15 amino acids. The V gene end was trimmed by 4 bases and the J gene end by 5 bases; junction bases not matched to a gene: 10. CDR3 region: CASSTGQGGWETQYF. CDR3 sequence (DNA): TGCGCCAGCAGCACTGGACAGGGCGGCTGGGAGACCCAGTACTTC.

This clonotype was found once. The CDR3 reads CASSWEGARTDTQYF. The CDR3 DNA reads TGCGCCAGCAGCTGGGAGGGGGCCCGCACAGATACGCAGTATTTT. The gene calls are TRBV5-1 and TRBJ2-3; D assignment may be TRBD1 or TRBD2 (7 bases each). Trimming left V 3 bases short and J 1 base short, with 12 bases between. CDR3 length equals 15 residues. Per germline, CDR1 SGHRS and CDR2 YFSETQ.

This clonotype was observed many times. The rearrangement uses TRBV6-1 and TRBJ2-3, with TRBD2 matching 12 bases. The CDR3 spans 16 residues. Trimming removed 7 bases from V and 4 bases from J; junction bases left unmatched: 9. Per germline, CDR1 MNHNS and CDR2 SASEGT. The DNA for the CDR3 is TGTGCCAGCATAAGGCTACTAGCGGGAGGATCAGATACGCAGTATTTT. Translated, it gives CASIRLLAGGSDTQYF.

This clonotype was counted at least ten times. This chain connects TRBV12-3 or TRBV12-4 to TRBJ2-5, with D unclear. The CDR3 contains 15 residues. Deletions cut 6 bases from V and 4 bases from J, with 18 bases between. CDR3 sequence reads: CASRAGPGKGETQYF. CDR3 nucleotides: TGTGCCAGCAGGGCTGGGCCGGGTAAGGGAGAGACCCAGTACTTC.

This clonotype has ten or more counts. The CDR3, as DNA: TGCGCCAGCACCTCAGACCCACTGGGAGAAACTTTCTTT. This codes for CASTSDPLGETFF. V is TRBV10-1 and J is TRBJ1-1, with D hard to call. The CDR3 covers 13 residues. Germline V lookup: CDR1 WNHNN, CDR2 SYGVQD (reference sequence). Trimming removed 7 bases at V and 12 bases at J, with 21 bases between.

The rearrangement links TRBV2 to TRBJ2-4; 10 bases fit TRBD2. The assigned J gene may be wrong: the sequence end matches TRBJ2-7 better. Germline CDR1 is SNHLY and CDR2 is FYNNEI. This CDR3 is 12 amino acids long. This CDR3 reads CASSGRIYEQYF. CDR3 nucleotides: TGTGCCAGTAGCGGGAGGATTTACGAGCAGTACTTC.

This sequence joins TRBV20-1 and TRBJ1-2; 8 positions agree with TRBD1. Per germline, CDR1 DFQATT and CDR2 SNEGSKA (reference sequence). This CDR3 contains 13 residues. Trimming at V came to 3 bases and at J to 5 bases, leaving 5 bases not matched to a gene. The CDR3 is CSASRQGRYGYTF. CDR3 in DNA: TGCAGTGCTAGTAGACAGGGGAGGTATGGCTACACCTTC.

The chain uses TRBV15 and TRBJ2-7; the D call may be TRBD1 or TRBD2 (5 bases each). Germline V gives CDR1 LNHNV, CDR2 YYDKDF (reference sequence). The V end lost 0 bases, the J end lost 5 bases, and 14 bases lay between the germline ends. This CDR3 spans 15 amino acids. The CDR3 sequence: CATSRDWDGADEQYF. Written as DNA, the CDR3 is TGTGCCACCAGCAGAGACTGGGACGGGGCGGACGAGCAGTACTTC.

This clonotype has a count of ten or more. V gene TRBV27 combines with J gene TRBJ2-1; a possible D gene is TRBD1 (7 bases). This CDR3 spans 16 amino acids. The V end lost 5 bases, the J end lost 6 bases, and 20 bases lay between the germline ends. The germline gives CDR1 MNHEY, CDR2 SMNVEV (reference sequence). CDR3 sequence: CASSEPPGRGVNEQFF. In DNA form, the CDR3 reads TGTGCCAGCAGTGAGCCACCGGGCAGGGGGGTCAATGAGCAGTTCTTC.

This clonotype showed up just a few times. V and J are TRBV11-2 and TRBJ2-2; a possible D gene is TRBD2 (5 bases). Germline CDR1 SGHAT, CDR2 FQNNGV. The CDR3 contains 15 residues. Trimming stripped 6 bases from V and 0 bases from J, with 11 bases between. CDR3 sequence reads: CASSERAPNTGELFF. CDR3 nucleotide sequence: TGTGCCAGCAGTGAGAGGGCGCCGAACACCGGGGAGCTGTTTTTT.

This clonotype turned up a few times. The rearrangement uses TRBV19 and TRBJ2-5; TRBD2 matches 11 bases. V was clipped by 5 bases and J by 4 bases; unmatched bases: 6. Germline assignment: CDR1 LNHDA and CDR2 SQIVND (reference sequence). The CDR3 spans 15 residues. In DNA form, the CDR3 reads TGTGCCAGTAGTGGATCCACTAGCGGGAGAGAGACCCAGTACTTC. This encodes CASSGSTSGRETQYF.